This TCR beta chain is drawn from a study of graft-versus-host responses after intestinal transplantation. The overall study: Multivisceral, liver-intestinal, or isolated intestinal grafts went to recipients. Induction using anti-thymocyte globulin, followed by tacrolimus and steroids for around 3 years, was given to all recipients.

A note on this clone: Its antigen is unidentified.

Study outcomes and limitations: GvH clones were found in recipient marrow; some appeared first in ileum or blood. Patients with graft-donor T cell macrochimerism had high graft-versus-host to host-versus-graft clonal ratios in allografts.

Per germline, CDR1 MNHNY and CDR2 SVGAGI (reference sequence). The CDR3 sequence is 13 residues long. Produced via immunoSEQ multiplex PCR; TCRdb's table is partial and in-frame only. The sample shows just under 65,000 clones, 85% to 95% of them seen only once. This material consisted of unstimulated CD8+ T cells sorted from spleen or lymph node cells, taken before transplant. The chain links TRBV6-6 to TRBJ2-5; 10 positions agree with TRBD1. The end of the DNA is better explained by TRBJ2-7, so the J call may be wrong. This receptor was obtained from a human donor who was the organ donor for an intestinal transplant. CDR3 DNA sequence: TGTGCCAGCAGGGGACAGGGGATCAACGAGCAGTACTTC. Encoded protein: CASRGQGINEQYF.